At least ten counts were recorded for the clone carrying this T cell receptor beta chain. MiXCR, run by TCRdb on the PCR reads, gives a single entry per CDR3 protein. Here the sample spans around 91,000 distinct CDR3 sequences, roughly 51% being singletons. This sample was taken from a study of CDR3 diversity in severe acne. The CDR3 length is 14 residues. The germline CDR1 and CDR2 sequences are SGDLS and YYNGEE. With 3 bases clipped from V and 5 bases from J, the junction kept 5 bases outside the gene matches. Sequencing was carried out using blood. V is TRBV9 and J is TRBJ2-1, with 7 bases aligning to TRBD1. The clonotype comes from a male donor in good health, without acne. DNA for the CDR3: TGTGCCAGCAGCGCGGGACAGCAAGACAATGAGCAGTTCTTC. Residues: CASSAGQQDNEQFF.